Listed below are T cell receptor beta chains from one sample, sequenced in a study of shared clonotypes between healthy human individuals. The data were produced by immunoSEQ multiplex PCR, yet TCRdb's version contains in-frame clones alone and is incomplete. The table lists more than 150,000 clones, 60% to 75% of them singletons. The sequencing input was memory CD4+ T cells sorted from blood. These receptors were taken from a man between 25 and 39 years old in good health. The CDR3 runs from the conserved cysteine through the conserved F or W. A D gene is named only where the DNA matches it firmly. Only some rows state a clone size, as once, few, many or a class for expanded clones.

v_call	clone_size	d_call	j_call	cdr3_aa	cdr3_nt
TRBV2	many	-	TRBJ1-4	CASSLLIGANEKLFF	TGTGCCAGCAGTCTACTAATTGGGGCTAATGAAAAACTGTTTTTT
TRBV6-5	-	TRBD1	TRBJ2-2	CASSHRGHRHGELFF	TGTGCCAGCAGTCACAGGGGGCATCGGCACGGGGAGCTGTTTTTT
TRBV10-3	-	-	TRBJ1-4	CAIRPTGGSEKLFF	TGTGCCATCAGACCGACAGGCGGATCGGAAAAACTGTTTTTT
TRBV15	-	-	TRBJ2-3	CATSRDSIGGPTDTQYF	TGTGCCACCAGCAGAGATTCTATAGGAGGGCCAACAGATACGCAGTATTTT
TRBV6-6	-	TRBD2	TRBJ2-5	CASNGPEREKETQYF	TGTGCCAGCAATGGTCCCGAGCGGGAGAAGGAGACCCAGTACTTC
TRBV5-1	-	-	TRBJ2-6	CASTRVGAGANVLTF	TGCGCCAGCACCCGTGTCGGGGCTGGGGCCAACGTCCTGACTTTC
TRBV11-3	-	TRBD2	TRBJ2-5	CASSLGIWGTSEPETQYF	TGTGCCAGCAGCTTAGGCATCTGGGGGACTAGCGAACCAGAGACCCAGTACTTC
TRBV28	-	-	TRBJ2-7	CASKAMTLVGVLIHEQYF	TGTGCCAGCAAAGCGATGACCCTGGTGGGAGTCTTAATCCACGAGCAGTACTTC
TRBV19	few	-	TRBJ1-5	CASAPGTRSNQPQHF	TGTGCCAGTGCGCCAGGGACTCGGAGCAATCAGCCCCAGCATTTT
TRBV30	-	-	TRBJ2-2	CAWRGPLRGTGELFF	TGTGCCTGGAGAGGTCCGTTACGGGGGACCGGGGAGCTGTTTTTT